The TCR beta chain under discussion was sequenced for a study of T cell responses to AZD1222 COVID-19 vaccine. Notes on the study in general: It was only after the peak T cell response that any repertoires were sampled. Researchers report vaccine-associated CD4 TCRs spanning spike, with dominance at 160-218 and 743-854.

Concerning this clone itself: As yet, its antigen is unknown.

Here immunoSEQ multiplex PCR was the method, and the copy in TCRdb shows in-frame clones only, minus some. Of about 97,000 clones in the sample, over 75% are singletons; the top ten hold 2.8%. CDR3 length: 16 amino acids. Germline loops: CDR1 KGHDR, CDR2 SFDVKD. Trimming took 3 bases from V and 2 from J; bases not matched to a gene: 3. The receptor was isolated from an adult in good health. The sequencing here drew on peripheral blood, taken on day 0 of AZD1222 vaccination. The chain is built from TRBV24-1 and TRBJ2-3, with TRBD2 matching 11 bases. This CDR3 is CATSDPGLADTDTQYF. The CDR3 DNA sequence: TGTGCCACCAGTGATCCGGGACTAGCGGACACAGATACGCAGTATTTT.